This T cell receptor beta chain was obtained from a study of blood T cell repertoires in COVID-19. Turning to the study itself: From the United States, Italy and Spain came samples of acute and convalescent COVID-19. PBMCs, B-cell-depleted T cells, or T cells provided the cDNA or gDNA that made up the material.

This CDR3 region has 15 residues. CDR1 and CDR2 (germline): LNHDA, SQIVND (reference sequence). Trimming at V came to 3 bases and at J to 5 bases, leaving 3 bases not matched to a gene. Methods used by the authors: Using reference gene primer amplification, nucleated cell counts were estimated. Assay used: immunoSEQ multiplex PCR; TCRdb lists only in-frame clones, some missing. The DNA gave D and trimming, while V, J and clone size come from that table. The table records fewer than 100,000 clones, 86% of them present only once. This TCR was sampled from a man aged 50 or older with acute or convalescent COVID-19. The chain is built from TRBV19 and TRBJ1-5, with TRBD1 matching over 11 bases. Sample: peripheral blood. The CDR3 here is CASSIWTGGYQPQHF. The CDR3 bases are TGTGCCAGTAGTATCTGGACAGGGGGCTATCAGCCCCAGCATTTT.